This entry is about one T cell receptor beta chain. These data are taken from a study of OX40 agonist ivuxolimab in advanced cancers. Looking at the study overall: Patients with hepatocellular carcinoma, melanoma, renal cell or head and neck cancer made up the dose-escalation patients.

Profiled with immunoSEQ multiplex PCR; TCRdb holds only in-frame clones, not every one. The repertoire holds tens of thousands of clones, with approximately 91% as singletons. The source is an adult with an advanced solid tumor such as melanoma, head and neck, liver or kidney cancer. The input for sequencing was CD4+ or CD8+ T cells sorted from blood, taken in a trial of the OX40 agonist ivuxolimab.

The CDR3 DNA sequence: TGTGCCAGCGGAGCCGGGACTAGTGGAGAGACCCAGTACTTC. Protein product: CASGAGTSGETQYF. The chain carries TRBV6-5 and TRBJ2-5; 8 positions agree with TRBD2. Germline lookup yields CDR1 MNHEY and CDR2 SVGAGI. The junction had 9 bases not matched to a gene; V was cut back by 8 bases and J by 4 bases. The CDR3 covers 14 residues.